The 2 T cell receptor beta chains below were found in one sample sequenced in a study of shared clonotypes between healthy human individuals. Measured with immunoSEQ multiplex PCR; TCRdb has only the in-frame clones, and not every one. The sample contains around 510,000 clones, 95% to 97% of which appear only once. Sequencing was done on a sample of naive CD4+ T cells sorted from blood. Subset specified: CD45RA+ positively selected. Receptors originate from a young woman in good health.

CDR3 protein: CASSFDRREQYF. CDR3 sequence (DNA): TGCGCCAGCAGCTTTGACCGACGCGAGCAGTACTTC. V usage is TRBV5-1 and J usage is TRBJ2-7; no clear D gene. V was cut by 2 bases and J by 6 bases, with 9 bases left in between. The CDR3 is made up of 12 amino acids. Germline V gene data show CDR1 as SGHRS and CDR2 as YFSETQ.

The V and J genes are TRBV28 and TRBJ1-1, with a weak D call TRBD1 (6 bases). Germline V gene lookup returns CDR1 MDHEN and CDR2 SYDVKM. This CDR3 has 15 residues. The V and J ends lost 3 bases and 1 base respectively, with 12 bases between them. CDR3 sequence: CASSFLGTQNTEAFF. The CDR3 DNA reads as TGTGCCAGCAGTTTTTTAGGGACACAGAACACTGAAGCTTTCTTT.